The clone carrying this TCR beta chain was seen a few times. The antigen is unknown. The data stem from a study of cytomegalovirus exposure and HLA in healthy donors. The length of the CDR3 is 15 residues. Looked up from germline, CDR1 is SGHNT and CDR2 is YYREEE (reference sequence). V was clipped by 4 bases and J by 4 bases, with 17 bases between them. Study-level findings and limits: Overall, under 200 TCR beta chains were annotated as cytomegalovirus-associated. Later work found that TCR association rates differed between HLA loci; DRB1 had the most and HLA-C the fewest. Later genetic work tied a missense DCLRE1C variant to beta-chain V and J trimming. In vitro experiments confirmed that three CMV-associated chains were specific for CMV antigens.

PCR used 60 Vbeta primers and 13 Jbeta primers. Assay used: immunoSEQ multiplex PCR; TCRdb lists only in-frame clones, some missing. This table has around 140,000 clones, roughly 8.8% appearing once. The sequence came from a woman in her thirties or forties in good health and CMV-seropositive. The chain couples TRBV5-4 to TRBJ1-1; TRBD1 might be the D (6 bases). Input material: PBMCs. CDR3 sequence (DNA): TGTGCCAGCAGCGTCGGGACACCTGGGGTCACTGAAGCTTTCTTT. This codes for CASSVGTPGVTEAFF. Drawing the rest from reference TRBV5-4 and TRBJ1-1, the complete variable domain is ETGVTQSPTHLIKTRGQQVTLRCSSQSGHNTVSWYQQALGQGPQFIFQYYREEENGRGNFPPRFSGLQFPNYSSELNVNALELDDSALYLCASSVGTPGVTEAFFGQGTRLTVV.